The sequence of this TCR beta chain was determined in a study of control samples from healthy donors and cancer patients. The table came from immunoSEQ multiplex PCR; TCRdb's copy has only in-frame clones and leaves some out. Among some 120,000 clones listed, roughly 89% were seen once. The CDR3 totals 14 residues. V lost 0 bases and J lost 14, with 14 bases in between. CDR1 MNHNY and CDR2 SVGAGI come from the germline V gene (reference sequence). This clonotype was sampled from a young man in good health. The chain carries TRBV6-6 and TRBJ1-6; D call uncertain. The sample comprised blood. The CDR3 nucleotides read TGTGCCAGCAGTTACTCCTCCTACGGTGAGGCCCTCCACTTT. Protein: CASSYSSYGEALHF.